This T cell receptor beta chain was retrieved from a study of CD8 T cells in Susac syndrome (dated by TCRdb to between 2019 and 2020). With regard to the full study: Repertoire sequencing was used to test whether CD8+ T cell activation and differentiation in Susac syndrome was antigen driven. Broad study findings and their caveats: The number of individuals in the TCR sequencing and HLA analysis was acknowledged as relatively small.

RNA was extracted using the RNeasy kit, and about 0.5 to 1 ug of the RNA was reverse transcribed with random hexamers. The immunoSEQ multiplex PCR assay, which covers 54 Vbeta and 13 Jbeta segments, was used to amplify TCR beta CDR3 regions. PCR amplification bias was corrected using a synthetic template baseline for primer optimization and computational correction. Per the original workflow: Reads were annotated to V, D and J genes per IMGT and analyzed with immunoSEQ Analyzer, keeping only productive sequences. Clonality was calculated as one minus the Shannon entropy normalized by log2 of the number of productive unique sequences. For each patient and control, public and private clones were evaluated among the 100 most prevalent clones. Clones were defined as Susac-specific when absent from the healthy and MS cohorts, from approximately 1,100 published viral clones and from other ImmuneACCESS disease sequences. The public reads were run again by TCRdb, first through fastp at Q25 and then through MiXCR, and only productive beta chains were kept. Rows merge per CDR3 protein into single entries with the most common DNA and genes. TCRdb, rather than the study authors, made the V and J calls. The sample includes about 200,000 distinct CDR3 sequences, with 85% to 95% observed a single time. Of the sample, approximately 0.1% falls within the top ten clones.

High-throughput TCR beta sequencing profiled peripheral blood CD8+ and CD4+ T cells from healthy donors, Susac syndrome patients and multiple sclerosis patients. The healthy donors served as controls matched for age and sex. CD8+ TEMRA cells were enriched by FACS, while bulk CD8+ and CD4+ T cells were purified by magnetic negative isolation. Blood was collected in EDTA tubes and processed within 24 hours, with PBMCs isolated through density gradient centrifugation. PBMCs destined for TCR sequencing were cryopreserved in liquid nitrogen and later thawed in a 37 °C water bath. A purity of at least 90% was achieved for sorted or isolated CD4+, CD8+ and CD8+ TEMRA cells. Remarks on this clonotype: The target of this receptor is not known. The record has no base qualities; no much larger clone is one base away.

Sequences were obtained from CD4+ T cells from PBMCs. This receptor was identified in a human donor in good health.

The DNA sequence is TGTGCCAGCAGCCAAGGCGGGATGGAGAACATTCAGTACTTC. The encoded protein is CASSQGGMENIQYF. This chain is built from TRBV7-9 and TRBJ2-4, with a weak D call of TRBD2 (6 bases match). Including the terminal cysteine and phenylalanine, the CDR3 comprises 14 residues. Kept here is only the CDR3 DNA, which spans 42 bases and is read in frame from base 1. V loses 5 bases of germline sequence and J loses 7 bases, and the interval between the two ends is 15 bases. The germline V gene (reference sequence) provides CDR1 SEHNR and CDR2 FQNEAQ.